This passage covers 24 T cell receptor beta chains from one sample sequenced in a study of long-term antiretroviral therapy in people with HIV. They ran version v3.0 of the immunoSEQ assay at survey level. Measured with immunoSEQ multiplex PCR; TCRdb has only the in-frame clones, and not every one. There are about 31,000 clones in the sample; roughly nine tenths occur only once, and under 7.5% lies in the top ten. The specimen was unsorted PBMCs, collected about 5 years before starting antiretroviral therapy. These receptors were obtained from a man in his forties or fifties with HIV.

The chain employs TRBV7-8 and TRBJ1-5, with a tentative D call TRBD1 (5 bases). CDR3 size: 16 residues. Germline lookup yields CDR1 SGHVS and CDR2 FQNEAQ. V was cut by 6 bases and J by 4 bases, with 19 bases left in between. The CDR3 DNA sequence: TGTGCCAGCAGGGAAATGGGACTCGGTGGAAATCAGCCCCAGCATTTT. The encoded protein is CASREMGLGGNQPQHF.

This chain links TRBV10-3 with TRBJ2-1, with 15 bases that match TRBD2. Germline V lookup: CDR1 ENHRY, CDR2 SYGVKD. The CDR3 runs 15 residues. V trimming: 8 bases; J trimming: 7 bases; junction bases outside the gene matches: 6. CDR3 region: CAIGRGTSGGNEQFF. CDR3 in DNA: TGTGCCATCGGACGGGGGACTAGCGGGGGGAATGAGCAGTTCTTC.

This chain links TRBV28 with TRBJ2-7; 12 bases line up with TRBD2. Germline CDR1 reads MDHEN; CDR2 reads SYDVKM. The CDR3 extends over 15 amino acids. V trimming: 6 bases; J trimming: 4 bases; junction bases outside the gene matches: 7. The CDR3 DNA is TGTGCCAGCAGGCGTCCCGGGACTAGCGGGTACGAGCAGTACTTC. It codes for CASRRPGTSGYEQYF.

The DNA of the CDR3 is TGTGCCAGCAGTCCCAACAGCCGGACAGATATACGACCAAATAGGTCCTACGAGCAGTACTTC. Amino acid sequence: CASSPNSRTDIRPNRSYEQYF. The chain is built from TRBV28 and TRBJ2-7, with a weak D call TRBD1 (6 bases). The CDR3 loop spans 21 amino acids. Germline loops: CDR1 MDHEN, CDR2 SYDVKM. The V end was cut by 5 bases, the J end by 1 base, with 33 bases between.

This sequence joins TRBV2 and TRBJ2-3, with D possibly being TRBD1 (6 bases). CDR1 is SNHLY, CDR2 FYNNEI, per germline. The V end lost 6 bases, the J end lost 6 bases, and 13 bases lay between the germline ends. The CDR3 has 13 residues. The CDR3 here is CASSRDIVDTQYF. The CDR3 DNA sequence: TGTGCCAGCAGCCGGGACATAGTTGATACGCAGTATTTT.

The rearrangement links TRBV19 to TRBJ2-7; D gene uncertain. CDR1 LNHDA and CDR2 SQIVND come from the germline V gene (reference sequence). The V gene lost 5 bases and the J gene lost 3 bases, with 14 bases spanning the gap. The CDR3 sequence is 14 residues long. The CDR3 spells CASSSPAGYYEQYF. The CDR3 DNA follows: TGTGCCAGTAGTTCCCCTGCAGGTTACTACGAGCAGTACTTC.

This CDR3 is CSVVSPGGEKLFF. DNA of the CDR3: TGCAGCGTTGTATCGCCAGGTGGTGAAAAACTGTTTTTT. This sequence joins TRBV29-1 and TRBJ1-4; D is undetermined. Looked up from germline, CDR1 is SQVTM and CDR2 is ANQGSEA. Trimming took 4 bases from V and 7 from J, leaving 13 bases between them. The CDR3 loop spans 13 amino acids.

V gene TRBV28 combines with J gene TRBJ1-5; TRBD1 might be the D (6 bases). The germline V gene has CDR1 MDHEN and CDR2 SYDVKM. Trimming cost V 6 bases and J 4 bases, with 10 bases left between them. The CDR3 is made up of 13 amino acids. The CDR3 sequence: CASRPGANQPQHF. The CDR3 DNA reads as TGTGCCAGCAGGCCGGGGGCTAATCAGCCCCAGCATTTT.

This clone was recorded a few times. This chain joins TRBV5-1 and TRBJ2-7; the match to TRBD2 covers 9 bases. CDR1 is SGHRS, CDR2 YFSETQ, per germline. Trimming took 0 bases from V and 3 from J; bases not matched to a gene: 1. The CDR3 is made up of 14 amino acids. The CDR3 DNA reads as TGCGCCAGCAGCTTGGTTAGCGGGAGCTACGAGCAGTACTTC. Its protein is CASSLVSGSYEQYF.

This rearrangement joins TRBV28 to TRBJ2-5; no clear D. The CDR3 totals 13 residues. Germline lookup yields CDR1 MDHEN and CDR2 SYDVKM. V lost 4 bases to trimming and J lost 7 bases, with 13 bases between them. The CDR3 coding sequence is TGTGCCAGCAGTTCCTCAAACTTGGGGACCCAGTACTTC. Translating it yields CASSSSNLGTQYF.

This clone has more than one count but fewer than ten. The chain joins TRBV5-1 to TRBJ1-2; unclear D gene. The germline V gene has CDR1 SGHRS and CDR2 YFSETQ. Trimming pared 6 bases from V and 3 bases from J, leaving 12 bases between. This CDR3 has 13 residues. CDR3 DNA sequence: TGCGCCAGCACTCGCGACGGGGACTATGGCTACACCTTC. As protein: CASTRDGDYGYTF.

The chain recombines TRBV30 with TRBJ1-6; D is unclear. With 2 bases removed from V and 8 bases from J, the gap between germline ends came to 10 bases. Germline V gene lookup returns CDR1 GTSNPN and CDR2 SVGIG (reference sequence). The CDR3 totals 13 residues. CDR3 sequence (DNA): TGTGCCTGGAGTAGCGGAGTGTATTCACCCCTCCACTTT. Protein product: CAWSSGVYSPLHF. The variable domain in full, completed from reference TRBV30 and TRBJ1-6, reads SQTIHQWPATLVQPVGSPLSLECTVEGTSNPNLYWYRQAAGRGLQLLFYSVGIGQISSEVPQNLSASRPQDRQFILSSKKLLLSDSGFYLCAWSSGVYSPLHFGNGTRLTVT.

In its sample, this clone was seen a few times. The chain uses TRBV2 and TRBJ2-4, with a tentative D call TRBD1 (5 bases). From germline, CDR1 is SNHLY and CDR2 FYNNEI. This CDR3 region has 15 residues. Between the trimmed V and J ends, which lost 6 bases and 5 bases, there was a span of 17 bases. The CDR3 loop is CASSIMGLKENIQYF. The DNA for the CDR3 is TGTGCCAGCAGCATCATGGGGCTAAAAGAAAACATTCAGTACTTC.

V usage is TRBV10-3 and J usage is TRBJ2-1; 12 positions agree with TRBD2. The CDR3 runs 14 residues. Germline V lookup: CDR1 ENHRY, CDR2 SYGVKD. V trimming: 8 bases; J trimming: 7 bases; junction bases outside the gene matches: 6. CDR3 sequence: CAIRTSGGSNEQFF. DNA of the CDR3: TGTGCCATCCGCACTAGCGGGGGGTCTAATGAGCAGTTCTTC.

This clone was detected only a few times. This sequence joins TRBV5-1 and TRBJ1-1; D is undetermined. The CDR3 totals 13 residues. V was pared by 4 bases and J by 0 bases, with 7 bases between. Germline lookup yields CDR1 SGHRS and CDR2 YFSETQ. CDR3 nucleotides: TGCGCCAGCAGCCCAGACCTGAACACTGAAGCTTTCTTT. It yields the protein CASSPDLNTEAFF.

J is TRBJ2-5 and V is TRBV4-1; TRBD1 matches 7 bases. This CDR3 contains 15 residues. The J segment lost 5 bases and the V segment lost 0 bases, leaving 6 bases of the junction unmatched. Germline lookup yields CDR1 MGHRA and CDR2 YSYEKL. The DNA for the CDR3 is TGCGCCAGCAGCCAAGAGCAGGGGGAATGGGAGACCCAGTACTTC. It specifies CASSQEQGEWETQYF.

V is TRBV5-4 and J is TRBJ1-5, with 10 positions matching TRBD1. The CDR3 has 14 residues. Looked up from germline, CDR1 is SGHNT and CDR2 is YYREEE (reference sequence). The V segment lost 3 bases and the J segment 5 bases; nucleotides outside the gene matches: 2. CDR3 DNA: TGTGCCAGCAGCTCAGGACAGGGGGATCAGCCCCAGCATTTT. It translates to CASSSGQGDQPQHF.

DNA for the CDR3: TGCGCCAGCAGCTCAGCCGGGACAGGGCCGACCTACGAGCAGTACTTC. This codes for CASSSAGTGPTYEQYF. The genes are TRBV5-1 and TRBJ2-7; 9 bases line up with TRBD1. The junction had 9 bases not matched to a gene; V was cut back by 3 bases and J by 2 bases. CDR3 length: 16 residues. In germline, CDR1 is SGHRS, CDR2 YFSETQ.

CDR3 nucleotide sequence: TGTGCCAGCAGCTTACAGGGGTCCACCGGGGAGCTGTTTTTT. Its translation: CASSLQGSTGELFF. The chain couples TRBV7-3 to TRBJ2-2; D is perhaps TRBD1 (6 bases). CDR1 is SGHTA and CDR2 is FQGTGA in the germline V gene. This CDR3 is built from 14 residues. V lost 2 bases and J 4 bases, leaving 8 bases between the germline ends.

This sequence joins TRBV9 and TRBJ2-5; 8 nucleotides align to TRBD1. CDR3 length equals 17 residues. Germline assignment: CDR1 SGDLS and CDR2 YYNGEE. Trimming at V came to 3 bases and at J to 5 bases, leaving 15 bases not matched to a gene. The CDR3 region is CASSASQGARAQETQYF. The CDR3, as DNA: TGTGCCAGCAGCGCGTCTCAGGGGGCGAGGGCTCAGGAGACCCAGTACTTC. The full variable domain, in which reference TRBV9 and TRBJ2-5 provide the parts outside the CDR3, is DSGVTQTPKHLITATGQRVTLRCSPRSGDLSVYWYQQSLDQGLQFLIQYYNGEERAKGNILERFSAQQFPDLHSELNLSSLELGDSALYFCASSASQGARAQETQYFGPGTRLLVL.

The CDR3 protein is CASSVGKGLDYGYTF. The CDR3 coding sequence is TGTGCCAGCAGCGTAGGGAAGGGGTTGGACTATGGCTACACCTTC. The chain couples TRBV9 to TRBJ1-2; D may be TRBD1 (5 bases). Germline V lookup: CDR1 SGDLS, CDR2 YYNGEE. V was trimmed by 0 bases and J by 3 bases, leaving 12 bases between them. The CDR3 extends over 15 amino acids.

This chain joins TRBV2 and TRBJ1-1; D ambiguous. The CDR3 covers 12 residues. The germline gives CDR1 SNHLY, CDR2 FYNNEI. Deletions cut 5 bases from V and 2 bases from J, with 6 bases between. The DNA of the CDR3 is TGTGCCAGCAGTATCCGAAACACTGAAGCTTTCTTT. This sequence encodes CASSIRNTEAFF.

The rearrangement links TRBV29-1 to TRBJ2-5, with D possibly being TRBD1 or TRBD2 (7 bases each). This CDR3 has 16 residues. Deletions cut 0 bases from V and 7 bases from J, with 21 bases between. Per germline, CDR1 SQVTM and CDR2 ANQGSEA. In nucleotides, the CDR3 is TGCAGCGTTGAAGATAACTCGGGGAGGGGGCATGGGACCCAGTACTTC. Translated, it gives CSVEDNSGRGHGTQYF. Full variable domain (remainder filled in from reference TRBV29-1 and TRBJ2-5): SAVISQKPSRDICQRGTSLTIQCQVDSQVTMMFWYRQQPGQSLTLIATANQGSEATYESGFVIDKFPISRPNLTFSTLTVSNMSPEDSSIYLCSVEDNSGRGHGTQYFGPGTRLLVL.

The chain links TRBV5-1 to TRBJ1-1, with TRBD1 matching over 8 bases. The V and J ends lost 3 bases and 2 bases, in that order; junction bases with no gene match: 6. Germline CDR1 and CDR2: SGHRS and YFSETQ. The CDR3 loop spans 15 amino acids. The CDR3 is CASSYAGQANTEAFF. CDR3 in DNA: TGCGCCAGCAGCTACGCGGGACAGGCAAACACTGAAGCTTTCTTT.